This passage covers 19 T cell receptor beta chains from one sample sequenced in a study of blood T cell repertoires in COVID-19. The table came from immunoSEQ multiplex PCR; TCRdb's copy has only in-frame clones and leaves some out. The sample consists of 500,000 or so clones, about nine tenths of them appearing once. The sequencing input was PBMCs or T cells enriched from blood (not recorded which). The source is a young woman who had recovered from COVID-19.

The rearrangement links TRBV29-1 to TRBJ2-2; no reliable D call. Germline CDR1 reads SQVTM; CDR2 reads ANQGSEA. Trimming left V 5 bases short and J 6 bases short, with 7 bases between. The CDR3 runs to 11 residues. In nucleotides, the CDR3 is TGCAGCGTTATCGAGGCCGGGGAGCTGTTTTTT. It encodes CSVIEAGELFF.

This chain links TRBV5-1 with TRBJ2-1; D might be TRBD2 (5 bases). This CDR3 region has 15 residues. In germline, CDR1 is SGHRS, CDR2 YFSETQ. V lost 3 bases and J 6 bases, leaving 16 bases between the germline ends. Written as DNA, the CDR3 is TGCGCCAGCAGCTCGACCGGCGGACTCAGCAATGAGCAGTTCTTC. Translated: CASSSTGGLSNEQFF.

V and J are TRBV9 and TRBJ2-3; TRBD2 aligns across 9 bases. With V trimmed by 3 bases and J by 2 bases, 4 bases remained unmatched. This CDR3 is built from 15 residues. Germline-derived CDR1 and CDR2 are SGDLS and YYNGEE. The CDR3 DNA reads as TGTGCCAGCAGCGGAGCGGGGGGAGTCACAGATACGCAGTATTTT. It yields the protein CASSGAGGVTDTQYF.

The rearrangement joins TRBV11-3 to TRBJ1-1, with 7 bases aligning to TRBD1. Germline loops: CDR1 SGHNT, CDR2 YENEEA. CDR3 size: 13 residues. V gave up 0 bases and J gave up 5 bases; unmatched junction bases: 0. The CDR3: CASSLEQGTEAFF. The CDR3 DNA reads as TGTGCCAGCAGCTTAGAACAGGGGACTGAAGCTTTCTTT. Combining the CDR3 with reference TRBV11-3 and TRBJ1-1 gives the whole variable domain EAGVVQSPRYKIIEKKQPVAFWCNPISGHNTLYWYLQNLGQGPELLIRYENEEAVDDSQLPKDRFSAERLKGVDSTLKIQPAELGDSAVYLCASSLEQGTEAFFGQGTRLTVV.

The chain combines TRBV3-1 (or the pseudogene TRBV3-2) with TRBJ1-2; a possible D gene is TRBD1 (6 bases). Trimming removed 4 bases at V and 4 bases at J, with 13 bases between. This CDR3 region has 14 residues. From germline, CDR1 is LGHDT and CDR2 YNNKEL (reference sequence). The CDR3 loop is CASSLRLGGYGYTF. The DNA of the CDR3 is TGTGCCAGCAGCCTTCGATTAGGGGGCTATGGCTACACCTTC.

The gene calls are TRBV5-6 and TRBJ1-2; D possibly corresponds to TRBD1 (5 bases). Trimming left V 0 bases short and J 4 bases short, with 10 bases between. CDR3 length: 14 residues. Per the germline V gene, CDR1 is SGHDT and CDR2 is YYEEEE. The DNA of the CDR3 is TGTGCCAGCAGCTTGGTGGGACTATCCTATGGCTACACCTTC. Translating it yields CASSLVGLSYGYTF.

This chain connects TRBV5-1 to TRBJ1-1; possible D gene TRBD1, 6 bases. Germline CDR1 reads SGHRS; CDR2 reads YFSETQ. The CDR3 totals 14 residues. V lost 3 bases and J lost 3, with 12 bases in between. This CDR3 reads CASSSQGQDTEAFF. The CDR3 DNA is TGCGCCAGCAGCTCCCAGGGGCAGGACACTGAAGCTTTCTTT.

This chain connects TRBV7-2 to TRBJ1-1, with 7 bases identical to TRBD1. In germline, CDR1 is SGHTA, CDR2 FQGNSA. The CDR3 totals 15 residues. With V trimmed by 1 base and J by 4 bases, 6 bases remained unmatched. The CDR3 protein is CASSLGGGAGTEAFF. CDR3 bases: TGTGCCAGCAGCTTAGGAGGGGGCGCGGGCACTGAAGCTTTCTTT.

The CDR3: CASGPGGAFF. CDR3 bases: TGTGCCAGCGGCCCCGGGGGAGCTTTCTTT. J is TRBJ1-1 and V is TRBV28; TRBD1 might be the D (5 bases). CDR3 length: 10 amino acids. The germline V gene has CDR1 MDHEN and CDR2 SYDVKM. The germline V and J ends were trimmed by 8 bases and 10 bases, with 11 bases remaining between them.

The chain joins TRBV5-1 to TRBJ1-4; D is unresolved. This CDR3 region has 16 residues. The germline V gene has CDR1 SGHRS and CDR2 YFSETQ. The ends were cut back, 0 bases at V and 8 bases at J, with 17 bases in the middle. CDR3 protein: CASSLGGDPVGEKLFF. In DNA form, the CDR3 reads TGCGCCAGCAGCTTGGGAGGAGATCCCGTCGGGGAAAAACTGTTTTTT.

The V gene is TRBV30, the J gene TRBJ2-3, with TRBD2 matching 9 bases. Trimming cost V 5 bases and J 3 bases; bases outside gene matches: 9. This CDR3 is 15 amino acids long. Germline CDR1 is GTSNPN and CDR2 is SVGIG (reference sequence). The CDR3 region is CAWASGVFDTDTQYF. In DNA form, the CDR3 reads TGTGCCTGGGCTAGCGGGGTCTTTGATACAGATACGCAGTATTTT.

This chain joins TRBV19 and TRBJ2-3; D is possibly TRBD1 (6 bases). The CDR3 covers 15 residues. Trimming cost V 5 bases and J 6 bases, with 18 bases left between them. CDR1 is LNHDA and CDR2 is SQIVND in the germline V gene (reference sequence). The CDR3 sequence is CASSPRGVSADTQYF. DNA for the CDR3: TGTGCCAGTAGTCCCAGGGGAGTGTCTGCGGATACGCAGTATTTT.

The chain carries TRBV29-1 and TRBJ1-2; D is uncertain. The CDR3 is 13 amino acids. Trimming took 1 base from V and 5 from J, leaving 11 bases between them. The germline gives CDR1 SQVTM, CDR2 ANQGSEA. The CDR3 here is CSVEVVRDYGYTF. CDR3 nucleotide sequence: TGCAGCGTTGAAGTAGTACGGGATTATGGCTACACCTTC.

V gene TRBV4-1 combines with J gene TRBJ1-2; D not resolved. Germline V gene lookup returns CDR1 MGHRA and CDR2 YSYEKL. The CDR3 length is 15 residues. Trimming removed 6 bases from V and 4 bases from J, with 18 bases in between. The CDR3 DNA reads TGCGCCAGCAGTCCACTAGGACGGGTAGGCTATGGCTACACCTTC. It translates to CASSPLGRVGYGYTF.

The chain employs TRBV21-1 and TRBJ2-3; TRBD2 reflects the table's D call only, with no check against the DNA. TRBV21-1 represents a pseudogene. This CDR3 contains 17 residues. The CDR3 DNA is TGTGCCAGCAGACGACTAGCGGGTTCTCCGGGGACAGATACGCAGTATTTT. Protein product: CASRRLAGSPGTDTQYF.

Here the CDR3 reads CAWSVLGGETQYF. CDR3 bases: TGTGCCTGGAGTGTACTCGGAGGGGAGACCCAGTACTTC. The rearrangement links TRBV30 to TRBJ2-5; D might be TRBD2 (6 bases). The V and J ends lost 0 bases and 5 bases respectively, with 10 bases between them. Germline CDR1 is GTSNPN and CDR2 is SVGIG (reference sequence). This CDR3 has 13 residues.

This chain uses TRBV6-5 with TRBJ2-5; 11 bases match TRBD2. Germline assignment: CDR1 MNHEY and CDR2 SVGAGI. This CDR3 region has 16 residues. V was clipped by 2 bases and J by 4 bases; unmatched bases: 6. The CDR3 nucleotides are TGTGCCAGCAGTTACAGGCTAGCGGGGGGACCAGAGACCCAGTACTTC. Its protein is CASSYRLAGGPETQYF.

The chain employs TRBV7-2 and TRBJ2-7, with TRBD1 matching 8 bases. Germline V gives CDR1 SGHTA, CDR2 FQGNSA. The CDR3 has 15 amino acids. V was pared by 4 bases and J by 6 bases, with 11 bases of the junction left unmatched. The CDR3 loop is CASSSTGQGYGEQYF. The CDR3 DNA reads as TGTGCCAGCAGCTCCACAGGACAGGGATATGGCGAGCAGTACTTC.

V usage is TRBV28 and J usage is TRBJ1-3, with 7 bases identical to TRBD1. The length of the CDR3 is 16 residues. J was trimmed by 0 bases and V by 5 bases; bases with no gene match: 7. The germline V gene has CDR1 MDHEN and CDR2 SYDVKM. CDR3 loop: CASSRPTGHSGNTIYF. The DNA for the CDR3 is TGTGCCAGCAGTCGACCGACAGGGCACTCTGGAAACACCATATATTTT.